This TCR beta chain originates from a study of Tregs in tolerant kidney transplant recipients. The protocol was immunoSEQ multiplex PCR, while the TCRdb copy is restricted to in-frame clones and leaves out a portion. The repertoire has 240,000 or so clones, roughly four fifths of them found once; the top ten carry over 0.5%. Trimming took off 6 bases at V and 0 bases at J, with 15 bases between the two ends. The CDR3 consists of 14 residues. CDR1 is SQVTM and CDR2 is ANQGSEA in the germline V gene. The sequence was collected from a human donor in good health. Source material: CD4+ T cells from blood. V is TRBV29-1 and J is TRBJ2-7; D may be TRBD1 or TRBD2 (7 bases each). The CDR3 is CSVREGARSYEQYF. CDR3 nucleotide sequence: TGCAGCGTCAGGGAGGGGGCTCGCTCCTACGAGCAGTACTTC.